This T cell receptor (beta chain) appears in the sequencing data of a study of beta chain features in type 1 diabetes. Study outcomes and limitations: Type 1 diabetes patients had moderately but significantly shorter TCRB CDR3s in all four CD4+ subsets.

V was pared by 1 base and J by 7 bases, with 6 bases of the junction left unmatched. From germline, CDR1 is SGHRS and CDR2 YFSETQ. This CDR3 is 15 amino acids long. Comments on this clone: Its antigen remains unknown. This CDR3 is also generated by other DNA sequences in the sample.

The isolated RNA, all of it, was reverse transcribed, so expressed TCRB transcripts were what got sequenced. Some clones are missing from TCRdb's copy, which holds only in-frame ones; the method was immunoSEQ multiplex PCR. The table has around 250,000 clones, around an eighth seen once. The sample taken for sequencing was naive CD4+ T cells from blood. V gene TRBV5-1 combines with J gene TRBJ2-1, with 9 bases lining up with TRBD2. The receptor was derived from a man aged 30 to 45 with type 1 diabetes. The CDR3 bases are TGCGCCAGCAGCTTGATCGCGGGAGGGCTTAATGAGCAGTTCTTC. Protein product: CASSLIAGGLNEQFF.